This record covers a single TCR beta chain. As yet, its antigen is unknown. These data are taken from a study of cytomegalovirus exposure and HLA in healthy donors. Broader study findings: A later analysis found TCR association rates differed by HLA locus, highest for DRB1 and lowest for HLA-C.

The germline gives CDR1 MNHEY, CDR2 SVGAGI. The CDR3 is 13 amino acids. The V end lost 4 bases, the J end lost 4 bases, and 11 bases lay between the germline ends. Primers for the PCR totalled 60 Vbeta and 13 Jbeta. Profiled with immunoSEQ multiplex PCR; TCRdb holds only in-frame clones, not every one. The table records about 160,000 clones, 70% to 80% of them present only once. The V call is TRBV6-5, the J call TRBJ2-7; perhaps TRBD2 as D (5 bases). Sequenced: PBMCs. The sequence was collected from a woman aged 45-65 years in good health and CMV-seronegative. In DNA form, the CDR3 reads TGTGCCAGCAGTTTGGGCCAGCGGTACGAGCAGTACTTC. The encoded protein is CASSLGQRYEQYF.